This note documents a single TCR beta chain sequence. What it recognizes is unknown. This entry belongs to a study of monozygotic twins with inflammatory bowel disease. The template switching step added UMIs that contained a 6-nucleotide sample barcode. TCRdb reprocessed the 5' RACE reads, keeping one entry per CDR3 protein, no DNA. The listing records around 380,000 distinct CDR3 sequences. General study results and limits: IBD-affected twins scored below their healthy co-twins in TCRbeta diversity (inverse Simpson).

The CDR3 loop spans 16 amino acids. The germline CDR1 and CDR2 sequences are MGHRA and YSYEKL. The draw for each donor consisted of a single 2.5 ml blood sample. This sequence was found in a human donor with ulcerative colitis or Crohn's disease, or a healthy co-twin of an affected twin (not recorded which). Sequencing input: blood. The chain has TRBV4-1 and TRBJ2-1. The CDR3 is CASSQDAALLSYEQFF.